This T cell receptor beta chain was sequenced during a study of blood T cell repertoires in COVID-19. Whole-study context: Samples of COVID-19 (acute and convalescent) were obtained from the United States, Italy and Spain. In each case, the material was cDNA or gDNA derived from T cells, B-cell-depleted T cells, or PBMCs.

This CDR3 region has 14 residues. V was clipped by 3 bases and J by 3 bases; unmatched bases: 3. In the original workflow: By means of reference gene primer amplification, nucleated cell counts were estimated. Measured with immunoSEQ multiplex PCR; TCRdb has only the in-frame clones, and not every one. V and J calls and clone size are as listed in that table; D and trimming were resolved from the DNA. The sample contains more than 85,000 clones, roughly 81% of which appear only once. This receptor was obtained from a man aged 35-49 years with active or convalescent COVID-19. Sequenced material: peripheral blood. The chain links TRBV23-1 to TRBJ1-1; TRBD1 matches at 8 bases. TRBV23-1 is assigned to the ORF class and has an uncertain function. For the CDR3, the DNA is TGCGCCAGCAGTCAGCAGGGACAGGACACTGAAGCTTTCTTT. Translated: CASSQQGQDTEAFF.